The 28 T cell receptor beta chains reported below all come from one sample, sequenced in a study of CD8+ T cells in alopecia areata. Once RNA had been extracted, it was reverse transcribed into cDNA to act as the sequencing template. Sequencing was performed with immunoSEQ multiplex PCR; in TCRdb, only in-frame clones are kept and a portion is missing. The sample lists 90,000 to 120,000 clones, approximately 59% occurring once. The sequencing input was CD8+ T cells sorted from blood. These receptors were obtained from a human donor in good health.

This clone has only one observation. The chain recombines TRBV7-9 with TRBJ1-1; D is possibly TRBD1 (6 bases). The CDR3 has 15 amino acids. The V end was cut by 8 bases, the J end by 0 bases, with 16 bases between. Per the germline V gene, CDR1 is SEHNR and CDR2 is FQNEAQ (reference sequence). CDR3 sequence reads: CASQSRGGLNTEAFF. CDR3 sequence (DNA): TGTGCCAGCCAGAGCAGGGGCGGGTTGAACACTGAAGCTTTCTTT.

The V gene is TRBV13, the J gene TRBJ2-5; perhaps D is TRBD1 or TRBD2 (5 bases each). The germline gives CDR1 PRHDT, CDR2 FYEKMQ (reference sequence). V was trimmed by 3 bases and J by 5 bases, leaving 7 bases between them. There are 12 residues in the CDR3. The DNA for the CDR3 is TGTGCCAGCAGCTTGGGGGTGGAGACCCAGTACTTC. This codes for CASSLGVETQYF.

This sequence joins TRBV18 and TRBJ2-2; TRBD2 might be the D (5 bases). Trimming pared 0 bases from V and 4 bases from J, leaving 12 bases between. Germline V lookup: CDR1 KGHSH, CDR2 LQKENI. The CDR3 has 16 residues. The CDR3 is CASSPPAGVVTGELFF. The CDR3, as DNA: TGTGCCAGCTCACCACCGGCCGGGGTTGTCACCGGGGAGCTGTTTTTT.

This chain links TRBV29-1 with TRBJ1-1, with D unclear. V lost 3 bases and J lost 2, with 7 bases in between. The CDR3 runs 12 residues. CDR1 is SQVTM and CDR2 is ANQGSEA in the germline V gene. The CDR3 loop is CSVDISNTEAFF. DNA of the CDR3: TGCAGCGTTGATATCAGTAACACTGAAGCTTTCTTT.

This clone appeared a few times. CDR3 in DNA: TGTGCCAGCAGCTTACTTGACAGTAATGCTAACTATGGCTACACCTTC. Protein: CASSLLDSNANYGYTF. V usage is TRBV7-6 and J usage is TRBJ1-2; D may be TRBD1 (5 bases). The CDR3 has 16 residues. Germline assignment: CDR1 SGHVS and CDR2 FNYEAQ. V was cut by 2 bases and J by 0 bases, with 13 bases left in between.

In its sample, this clone was seen a few times. The rearrangement links TRBV7-8 to TRBJ1-5, with D tentatively TRBD1 (5 bases). V was cut by 5 bases and J by 3 bases, with 8 bases left in between. CDR1 is SGHVS, CDR2 FQNEAQ, per germline. This CDR3 is 13 amino acids long. The CDR3 here is CASSPGTNQPQHF. CDR3 DNA: TGTGCCAGCAGCCCAGGGACCAATCAGCCCCAGCATTTT. The whole variable domain, remainder taken from reference TRBV7-8 and TRBJ1-5, is GAGVSQSPRYKVAKRGQDVALRCDPISGHVSLFWYQQALGQGPEFLTYFQNEAQLDKSGLPSDRFFAERPEGSVSTLKIQRTQQEDSAVYLCASSPGTNQPQHFGDGTRLSIL.

The gene calls are TRBV25-1 and TRBJ2-1, with 8 bases fitting TRBD1. The CDR3 loop spans 13 amino acids. Per the germline V gene, CDR1 is MGHDK and CDR2 is SYGVNS. Losses at the gene ends were 6 bases for V and 10 bases for J; bases not matched to a gene: 8. The CDR3 spells CASRMDRVEEQFF. In nucleotides, the CDR3 is TGTGCCAGCAGGATGGACAGGGTAGAAGAGCAGTTCTTC.

The rearrangement uses TRBV7-9 and TRBJ2-5; D perhaps matches TRBD2 (5 bases). This CDR3 is 12 amino acids long. Germline V gives CDR1 SEHNR, CDR2 FQNEAQ (reference sequence). The V end lost 5 bases, the J end lost 12 bases, and 16 bases lay between the germline ends. CDR3 protein: CASSPWTQREYF. The CDR3, as DNA: TGTGCCAGCAGCCCCTGGACTCAACGGGAGTACTTC. Full variable domain (missing parts from reference TRBV7-9 and TRBJ2-5): DTGVSQNPRHKITKRGQNVTFRCDPISEHNRLYWYRQTLGQGPEFLTYFQNEAQLEKSRLLSDRFSAERPKGSFSTLEIQRTEQGDSAMYLCASSPWTQREYFGPGTRLLVL.

The table lists this clone with a few counts. The gene calls are TRBV5-1 and TRBJ1-2, with D uncertain. CDR1 and CDR2 from the germline V gene are SGHRS and YFSETQ. Trimming pared 5 bases from V and 4 bases from J, leaving 12 bases between. CDR3 size: 13 residues. The CDR3 is CASSWSRAYGYTF. The DNA for the CDR3 is TGCGCCAGCAGTTGGTCTCGGGCCTATGGCTACACCTTC.

This clone ranks as large. The chain has TRBV11-2 and TRBJ1-6; D is unclear. V was pared by 0 bases and J by 0 bases, with 9 bases between. CDR3 size: 17 residues. Germline CDR1 reads SGHAT; CDR2 reads FQNNGV. CDR3 in amino acids: CASSLDSISSYNSPLHF. CDR3 nucleotides: TGTGCCAGCAGCTTAGATTCGATAAGCTCCTATAATTCACCCCTCCACTTT.

The J gene is TRBJ2-4, the V gene TRBV29-1, with 7 bases matching TRBD1. This CDR3 is built from 14 residues. Germline V gene lookup returns CDR1 SQVTM and CDR2 ANQGSEA. V dropped 8 bases and J dropped 4; count of bases not matched to a gene: 11. DNA for the CDR3: TGCAGCACCCTTGACGGGACAGCTAAAAACATTCAGTACTTC. It yields the protein CSTLDGTAKNIQYF. Combining the CDR3 with reference TRBV29-1 and TRBJ2-4 gives the whole variable domain SAVISQKPSRDICQRGTSLTIQCQVDSQVTMMFWYRQQPGQSLTLIATANQGSEATYESGFVIDKFPISRPNLTFSTLTVSNMSPEDSSIYLCSTLDGTAKNIQYFGAGTRLSVL.

The chain is built from TRBV10-3 and TRBJ2-5, with TRBD2 as a possible D gene (5 bases). V was cut by 8 bases and J by 0 bases, with 16 bases left in between. The CDR3 loop spans 15 amino acids. Germline V gives CDR1 ENHRY, CDR2 SYGVKD. CDR3 nucleotide sequence: TGTGCCATCGGCCCCCGGACTGGGGACCAAGAGACCCAGTACTTC. Protein product: CAIGPRTGDQETQYF.

The chain is built from TRBV11-2 and TRBJ2-1; TRBD2 aligns across 10 bases. This CDR3 comprises 18 residues. V gave up 2 bases and J gave up 2 bases; unmatched junction bases: 9. Looked up from germline, CDR1 is SGHAT and CDR2 is FQNNGV. The CDR3 region is CASSLWPNSGGPYNEQFF. The DNA for the CDR3 is TGTGCCAGCAGCTTATGGCCTAATAGCGGGGGGCCCTACAATGAGCAGTTCTTC. The full variable domain, rest sourced from reference TRBV11-2 and TRBJ2-1, is EAGVAQSPRYKIIEKRQSVAFWCNPISGHATLYWYQQILGQGPKLLIQFQNNGVVDDSQLPKDRFSAERLKGVDSTLKIQPAKLEDSAVYLCASSLWPNSGGPYNEQFFGPGTRLTVL.

The J gene is TRBJ2-1, the V gene TRBV29-1; D is perhaps TRBD2 (6 bases). V was trimmed by 3 bases and J by 0 bases, leaving 9 bases between them. Germline V lookup: CDR1 SQVTM, CDR2 ANQGSEA. The CDR3 loop spans 14 amino acids. CDR3 sequence: CSVDGGGSYNEQFF. CDR3 DNA sequence: TGCAGCGTTGACGGGGGAGGCTCCTACAATGAGCAGTTCTTC.

The rearrangement joins TRBV5-6 to TRBJ1-1; 8 nucleotides agree with TRBD1. CDR1 and CDR2 from the germline V gene are SGHDT and YYEEEE. V trimming: 1 base; J trimming: 4 bases; junction bases outside the gene matches: 9. This CDR3 has 16 amino acids. The CDR3 nucleotides are TGTGCCAGCAGCTTGCAGCCGGACAGGGAGGGCACTGAAGCTTTCTTT. The encoded protein is CASSLQPDREGTEAFF.

The V call is TRBV9, the J call TRBJ2-1, with a possible D match to TRBD2 (5 bases). This CDR3 is built from 15 residues. V was trimmed by 0 bases and J by 9 bases, leaving 16 bases between them. CDR1 and CDR2 (germline): SGDLS, YYNGEE. The chain's CDR3 is CASSVVPAEVGEQFF. CDR3 in DNA: TGTGCCAGCAGCGTAGTACCAGCGGAGGTCGGTGAGCAGTTCTTC.

This chain uses TRBV27 with TRBJ1-4; weak D call: TRBD1 (6 bases). The germline V and J ends were trimmed by 6 bases and 4 bases, with 21 bases remaining between them. Germline V gene sequence: CDR1 MNHEY, CDR2 SMNVEV (reference sequence). The CDR3 is made up of 17 amino acids. This CDR3 is CASSLTAPGDLNEKLFF. The CDR3 coding sequence is TGTGCCAGCAGCCTGACCGCCCCAGGGGACCTTAATGAAAAACTGTTTTTT.

V is TRBV5-1 and J is TRBJ1-2; D gene ambiguous. V was cut by 2 bases and J by 0 bases, with 11 bases left in between. The CDR3 spans 15 residues. The germline V gene has CDR1 SGHRS and CDR2 YFSETQ. CDR3 sequence: CASSLAATTNYGYTF. In DNA form, the CDR3 reads TGCGCCAGCAGCTTAGCGGCAACCACTAACTATGGCTACACCTTC.

The genes are TRBV6-5 and TRBJ1-6, with 9 nucleotides matching TRBD1. The CDR3 runs to 14 residues. Unmatched junction bases numbered 1, after V lost 4 bases and J lost 6 bases. Germline values: CDR1 MNHEY, CDR2 SVGAGI. Here the CDR3 DNA reads TGTGCCAGCAGTTGGGACAGGGTTAATTCACCCCTCCACTTT. This translates into CASSWDRVNSPLHF.

The J gene is TRBJ1-1, the V gene TRBV5-6; TRBD1 agrees at 8 bases. CDR3 length: 15 residues. Germline trimming cut 4 bases from V and 2 bases from J; bases unmatched to any gene: 7. Germline V gives CDR1 SGHDT, CDR2 YYEEEE. CDR3 residues: CASSGLQGVNTEAFF. CDR3 nucleotides: TGTGCCAGCAGCGGGTTACAGGGGGTAAACACTGAAGCTTTCTTT.

V and J are TRBV5-6 and TRBJ2-7; unclear D gene. Germline CDR1 and CDR2: SGHDT and YYEEEE. The ends were cut back, 3 bases at V and 3 bases at J, with 10 bases in the middle. The CDR3 has 13 residues. As DNA, the CDR3 is TGTGCCAGCAGCTATGGAATGAACTACGAGCAGTACTTC. Translating gives CASSYGMNYEQYF.

The V and J genes are TRBV2 and TRBJ2-5; D possibly corresponds to TRBD1 (6 bases). Per the germline V gene, CDR1 is SNHLY and CDR2 is FYNNEI. CDR3 length equals 14 residues. Trimming removed 1 base from V and 5 bases from J, with 11 bases in between. The CDR3 loop reads CASSEGGPGETQYF. The DNA for the CDR3 is TGTGCCAGCAGTGAAGGGGGGCCGGGGGAGACCCAGTACTTC.

This clone is termed medium-sized. The rearrangement joins TRBV6-1 to TRBJ2-5; D call uncertain. Per germline, CDR1 MNHNS and CDR2 SASEGT. The germline V and J ends were trimmed by 6 bases and 1 base, with 12 bases remaining between them. This CDR3 has 14 amino acids. The CDR3 DNA reads as TGTGCCAGCAGGGACCCGGGTGGCCAAGAGACCCAGTACTTC. This sequence encodes CASRDPGGQETQYF.

The chain uses TRBV7-9 and TRBJ2-1, with D possibly called TRBD1 or TRBD2 (5 bases each). V was clipped by 8 bases and J by 10 bases, with 30 bases between them. Germline CDR1 and CDR2: SEHNR and FQNEAQ (reference sequence). CDR3 length: 17 amino acids. The CDR3 protein is CASGPRVGDPEAFEQFF. In DNA, the CDR3 is TGTGCCAGCGGCCCCCGGGTGGGGGACCCCGAGGCGTTCGAGCAGTTCTTC.

The chain carries TRBV27 and TRBJ1-2; 7 positions match TRBD1. CDR1 and CDR2 (germline): MNHEY, SMNVEV (reference sequence). The ends lost 3 bases at V and 7 bases at J; junction bases unmatched: 5. This CDR3 has 13 residues. CDR3 nucleotides: TGTGCCAGCAGTTTTACCCCAGGGGGTGGCTACACCTTC. Translating it yields CASSFTPGGGYTF.

The gene calls are TRBV7-6 and TRBJ2-6; perhaps TRBD2 as D (5 bases). The V gene lost 5 bases and the J gene lost 2 bases, with 16 bases spanning the gap. This CDR3 has 17 amino acids. Germline CDR1 reads SGHVS; CDR2 reads FNYEAQ. The CDR3 spells CASSATRRLAGANVLTF. The CDR3 nucleotides are TGTGCCAGCAGCGCCACCCGGAGGCTAGCTGGGGCCAACGTCCTGACTTTC.

CDR3: CATSSTEQGYAETQYF. The DNA of the CDR3 is TGTGCCACCAGCTCTACCGAACAGGGGTACGCAGAGACCCAGTACTTC. The gene calls are TRBV15 and TRBJ2-5; 7 bases fit TRBD1. CDR3 length equals 16 residues. V trimming: 5 bases; J trimming: 4 bases; junction bases outside the gene matches: 13. Germline lookup yields CDR1 LNHNV and CDR2 YYDKDF (reference sequence). Together with reference TRBV15 and TRBJ2-5, the CDR3 gives the full variable domain: DAMVIQNPRYQVTQFGKPVTLSCSQTLNHNVMYWYQQKSSQAPKLLFHYYDKDFNNEADTPDNFQSRRPNTSFCFLDIRSPGLGDTAMYLCATSSTEQGYAETQYFGPGTRLLVL.

The gene calls are TRBV27 and TRBJ2-7, with TRBD2 matching over 8 bases. Germline values: CDR1 MNHEY, CDR2 SMNVEV (reference sequence). The CDR3 loop spans 15 amino acids. The J segment lost 7 bases and the V segment lost 1 base, leaving 9 bases of the junction unmatched. The CDR3 here is CASSLWQGSGSEQYF. As DNA, the CDR3 is TGTGCCAGCAGTTTATGGCAGGGCAGCGGGAGTGAGCAGTACTTC.